This T cell receptor beta chain was recovered during a study of T cell repertoires in cytomegalovirus infection. Study-wide context: CMV infection together with matching HLA type was indicated by public TCR beta signatures.

Using its own MiXCR run on the reads, TCRdb lists one record per CDR3 protein. The sample holds about 400,000 distinct CDR3 sequences, 15% to 20% seen once. There are many counts of this clonotype. Germline V gene data show CDR1 as SGHTA and CDR2 as FQGNSA. V was cut by 5 bases and J by 2 bases, with 19 bases left in between. CDR3 size: 17 residues. Material for sequencing was PBMCs. The receptor's source is a human donor in good health (CMV status not recorded). Some clones in this sample may be carry-over from other donors' samples. The V and J genes are TRBV7-2 and TRBJ2-1; D perhaps matches TRBD2 (7 bases). CDR3: CASSPKGGDVTYNEQFF. In DNA form, the CDR3 reads TGTGCCAGCAGCCCTAAAGGGGGGGACGTAACCTACAATGAGCAGTTCTTC.